The 22 T cell receptor beta chains below come from one sample, sequenced in a study of shared clonotypes between healthy human individuals. Libraries were prepared by immunoSEQ multiplex PCR; TCRdb keeps only in-frame clonotypes and omits some of them. The profile shows 900,000 to 1,200,000 clones, approximately 80% of them singletons. Source material: memory CD4+ T cells from PBMCs. Subset meaning: CD45RA-negative fraction. The receptors come from a man in his late teens or twenties in good health. Some clones in this sample may be carry-over from other donors' samples.

This clone was observed a handful of times. This chain links TRBV18 with TRBJ2-7; D not resolved. The CDR3 spans 11 residues. V was clipped by 2 bases and J by 7 bases, with 6 bases between them. From germline, CDR1 is KGHSH and CDR2 LQKENI. CDR3 protein: CASSPGEEQYF. Here the CDR3 DNA reads TGTGCCAGCTCACCAGGGGAAGAGCAGTACTTC. Filled out from reference TRBV18 and TRBJ2-7, the complete variable domain reads NAGVMQNPRHLVRRRGQEARLRCSPMKGHSHVYWYRQLPEEGLKFMVYLQKENIIDESGMPKERFSAEFPKEGPSILRIQQVVRGDSAAYFCASSPGEEQYFGPGTRLTVT.

V gene TRBV28 combines with J gene TRBJ1-3; D might be TRBD1 (5 bases). The CDR3 has 16 residues. The germline V and J ends were trimmed by 6 bases and 8 bases, with 23 bases remaining between them. The germline gives CDR1 MDHEN, CDR2 SYDVKM. The CDR3 spells CASRAQSGGRGDTIYF. The CDR3 DNA is TGTGCCAGCAGGGCCCAATCTGGAGGCCGGGGGGACACCATATATTTT.

This clone has only a few counts. The chain is built from TRBV5-1 and TRBJ1-5; no clear D. The V end lost 7 bases, the J end lost 4 bases, and 15 bases lay between the germline ends. CDR1 and CDR2 from the germline V gene are SGHRS and YFSETQ. There are 14 residues in the CDR3. CDR3 in amino acids: CASRRDGNNQPQHF. As DNA, the CDR3 is TGCGCCAGCCGACGTGACGGGAATAATCAGCCCCAGCATTTT.

The chain links TRBV9 to TRBJ2-3; no clear D. Germline CDR1 SGDLS, CDR2 YYNGEE. Trimming pared 3 bases from V and 0 bases from J, leaving 5 bases between. CDR3 size: 13 residues. The CDR3, as DNA: TGTGCCAGCAGCGGAACTAGCACAGATACGCAGTATTTT. This codes for CASSGTSTDTQYF.

A note on this clone: The same CDR3 also results from other DNA sequences found in this sample. The chain has TRBV14 and TRBJ1-1; D ambiguous. Trimming left V 2 bases short and J 2 bases short, with 6 bases between. Germline V CDR1 and CDR2: SGHDN, FVKESK. This CDR3 is built from 13 residues. In nucleotides, the CDR3 is TGTGCCAGCAGCCAACAGGCTAACACTGAAGCTTTCTTT. Residues: CASSQQANTEAFF.

As to this clone: This sample includes further DNA sequences coding for the same CDR3. The chain is built from TRBV7-9 and TRBJ2-3; D remains ambiguous. Germline loops: CDR1 SEHNR, CDR2 FQNEAQ (reference sequence). CDR3 length equals 12 residues. V was shortened by 5 bases and J by 2 bases, with 5 bases between the two germline ends. In DNA, the CDR3 is TGTGCCAGCAGCCCCCACACAGATACGCAGTATTTT. Translated: CASSPHTDTQYF.

The CDR3, as DNA: TGTGCCAGCATCCCCGGGACAGTTGCCTACGAGCAGTACTTC. This encodes CASIPGTVAYEQYF. J is TRBJ2-7 and V is TRBV28, with TRBD1 matching 7 bases. Germline loops: CDR1 MDHEN, CDR2 SYDVKM. This CDR3 is built from 14 residues. Germline trimming cut 7 bases from V and 2 bases from J; bases unmatched to any gene: 8.

The J gene is TRBJ2-3, the V gene TRBV7-9, with TRBD2 identical over 7 bases. Germline V gene lookup returns CDR1 SEHNR and CDR2 FQNEAQ (reference sequence). V shed 3 bases and J 2 bases; nucleotides not matched to a gene: 5. CDR3 length equals 15 residues. This chain's CDR3 is CASSLRAGATDTQYF. The CDR3 nucleotides read TGTGCCAGCAGCTTGCGGGCGGGAGCCACAGATACGCAGTATTTT.

The genes are TRBV10-2 and TRBJ2-7; 16 bases are shared with TRBD2. The CDR3 is 17 residues long. The V gene's germline CDR1 is WSHSY and CDR2 SAAADI. V lost 6 bases to trimming and J lost 2 bases; unmatched junction nucleotides: 7. The CDR3 protein is CASSLSGTSGRAYEQYF. CDR3 bases: TGCGCCAGCAGCCTCTCCGGGACTAGCGGGAGGGCCTACGAGCAGTACTTC.

The gene calls are TRBV6-6 and TRBJ2-1, with 8 bases matching TRBD1. Trimming at V came to 0 bases and at J to 4 bases, leaving 2 bases not matched to a gene. The CDR3 covers 15 residues. Germline values: CDR1 MNHNY, CDR2 SVGAGI (reference sequence). The CDR3 spells CASSYSDRGYNEQFF. CDR3 nucleotides: TGTGCCAGCAGTTACTCTGACAGGGGATACAATGAGCAGTTCTTC.

Regarding this clone: The same CDR3 also results from other DNA sequences found in this sample. The chain links TRBV4-1 to TRBJ2-1; D not resolved. Germline CDR1 and CDR2: MGHRA and YSYEKL. The ends were cut back, 1 base at V and 1 base at J, with 5 bases in the middle. This CDR3 is 14 amino acids long. CDR3 in amino acids: CASSQGTSYNEQFF. DNA for the CDR3: TGCGCCAGCAGCCAAGGGACGTCCTACAATGAGCAGTTCTTC.

The rearrangement links TRBV4-1 to TRBJ1-3; 8 bases are a match to TRBD1. This CDR3 has 17 amino acids. Germline CDR1 MGHRA, CDR2 YSYEKL. V was clipped by 1 base and J by 3 bases; unmatched bases: 8. The CDR3 region is CASSQGGQARVGNTIYF. CDR3 bases: TGCGCCAGCAGCCAAGGGGGACAGGCCAGGGTTGGAAACACCATATATTTT.

The V and J genes are TRBV4-1 and TRBJ2-5; D unresolved. Germline V gives CDR1 MGHRA, CDR2 YSYEKL. The V end lost 1 base, the J end lost 1 base, and 10 bases lay between the germline ends. This CDR3 comprises 15 residues. CDR3 DNA sequence: TGCGCCAGCAGCCAAGGTTTGGGCATCCAAGAGACCCAGTACTTC. Protein sequence: CASSQGLGIQETQYF.

In its sample, this clone was seen a few times. This chain joins TRBV5-6 and TRBJ2-5; D call uncertain. The CDR3 contains 13 residues. Per germline, CDR1 SGHDT and CDR2 YYEEEE. V was cut by 1 base and J by 1 base, with 5 bases left in between. CDR3 DNA sequence: TGTGCCAGCAGCTTGTGGGTCCAAGAGACCCAGTACTTC. As protein: CASSLWVQETQYF.

The chain employs TRBV28 and TRBJ2-1, with 7 bases lining up with TRBD1. V shed 11 bases, J shed 0 bases, and the junction held 13 bases outside the gene matches. The V gene's germline CDR1 is MDHEN and CDR2 SYDVKM. CDR3 length equals 16 residues. CDR3 DNA sequence: TGTGCCGTCGCTGCAGGGACAGATAGCTCCTACAATGAGCAGTTCTTC. This codes for CAVAAGTDSSYNEQFF.

The J gene is TRBJ2-3, the V gene TRBV11-1, with no clear D. CDR1 SGHAT and CDR2 FQDESV come from the germline V gene (reference sequence). The CDR3 consists of 14 residues. V was trimmed by 0 bases and J by 5 bases, leaving 9 bases between them. The CDR3 sequence is CASSLALRVDTQYF. The DNA for the CDR3 is TGTGCCAGCAGCTTAGCGTTGCGTGTAGATACGCAGTATTTT.

The chain recombines TRBV5-1 with TRBJ2-7; 11 bases agree with TRBD1. The J segment lost 7 bases and the V segment lost 0 bases, leaving 12 bases of the junction unmatched. The CDR3 extends over 17 amino acids. From germline, CDR1 is SGHRS and CDR2 YFSETQ. The CDR3 loop is CASSLVRRDRGDSEQYF. The CDR3 nucleotides are TGCGCCAGCAGCTTGGTCCGGCGGGACAGGGGGGATTCGGAGCAGTACTTC.

This clone has more than one count but fewer than ten. This chain uses TRBV30 with TRBJ2-3; 7 bases are a match to TRBD2. The CDR3 loop spans 14 amino acids. The V segment lost 4 bases and the J segment 5 bases; nucleotides outside the gene matches: 9. Germline loops: CDR1 GTSNPN, CDR2 SVGIG (reference sequence). This CDR3 reads CAWKRAGVRDTQYF. In DNA form, the CDR3 reads TGTGCCTGGAAAAGGGCGGGAGTTAGAGATACGCAGTATTTT.

The rearrangement uses TRBV18 and TRBJ1-4; D gene uncertain. This CDR3 is 14 amino acids long. Per germline, CDR1 KGHSH and CDR2 LQKENI. V was clipped by 1 base and J by 3 bases, with 6 bases between them. DNA of the CDR3: TGTGCCAGCTCACCACAAACAGCTAATGAAAAACTGTTTTTT. It is translated as CASSPQTANEKLFF.

The table lists this clone with many counts. The chain carries TRBV6-1 and TRBJ2-1; 8 bases map to TRBD2. The germline V gene encodes CDR1 MNHNS and CDR2 SASEGT. CDR3 length: 12 residues. Trimming took 5 bases from V and 15 from J; bases not matched to a gene: 9. CDR3 nucleotide sequence: TGTGCCAGCAGTCCCCAGACTAGCGAGGCGTTCTTC. Its translation is CASSPQTSEAFF.

This clone has a handful of counts. The rearrangement links TRBV29-1 to TRBJ1-4; D remains ambiguous. The germline CDR1 and CDR2 sequences are SQVTM and ANQGSEA. The CDR3 has 14 residues. V was clipped by 4 bases and J by 1 base, with 10 bases between them. CDR3 bases: TGCAGCGTTGGTGCCCCAGGAACTAATGAAAAACTGTTTTTT. It translates to CSVGAPGTNEKLFF.

This clone was observed a few times. This chain connects TRBV6-5 to TRBJ2-2, with 10 bases matching TRBD2. Germline CDR1 is MNHEY and CDR2 is SVGAGI. This CDR3 is 15 amino acids long. The trim removed 6 bases at V and 6 bases at J, leaving 7 bases unmatched. The CDR3 region is CASRPSGRASGELFF. The CDR3 DNA is TGTGCCAGCAGACCCAGCGGGAGGGCATCCGGGGAGCTGTTTTTT.